A selection of T cell receptor beta chains follows, all from one sample in a study of control samples from healthy donors and cancer patients. Sequenced by immunoSEQ multiplex PCR; TCRdb stores in-frame clones only, minus some. Of approximately 98,000 clones in the sample, about 80% were seen once. The sequencing input was blood. Source of these receptors: a man aged 18 to 30 in good health. The CDR3 runs from the conserved cysteine through the conserved F or W. D genes are given only for firm matches. The listing skips clone size in some rows; elsewhere it reads once, few, many or a size class.

clone_size: .; d_call: TRBD1; j_call: TRBJ2-7; v_call: TRBV7-2; cdr3_nt: TGTGCCAGCAGCTTTAGGACAGGTGGCTACGAGCAGTACTTC; cdr3_aa: CASSFRTGGYEQYF
clone_size: .; d_call: TRBD1; j_call: TRBJ1-1; v_call: TRBV5-1; cdr3_nt: TGCGCCAGCAGCCGAAGCTACGGGACAGGGGACACTGAAGCTTTCTTT; cdr3_aa: CASSRSYGTGDTEAFF
clone_size: .; d_call: TRBD2; j_call: TRBJ2-3; v_call: TRBV28; cdr3_nt: TGTGCCAGCAGTCTAGCGGGGGGACGAACAGATACGCAGTATTTT; cdr3_aa: CASSLAGGRTDTQYF
clone_size: .; d_call: .; j_call: TRBJ1-6; v_call: TRBV5-4; cdr3_nt: TGTGCCAGCAGCTTGGCCGGGAGGCCGAGCTCCTATAATTCACCCCTCCACTTT; cdr3_aa: CASSLAGRPSSYNSPLHF
clone_size: .; d_call: .; j_call: TRBJ2-4; v_call: TRBV5-1; cdr3_nt: TGCGCCAGCAGCTTTATCCAGGGTGGCAAAAACATTCAGTACTTC; cdr3_aa: CASSFIQGGKNIQYF
clone_size: once; d_call: TRBD2; j_call: TRBJ2-1; v_call: TRBV29-1; cdr3_nt: TGCAGCGTTGAAGAGGCTAGCGGGGGCAATGAGCAGTTCTTC; cdr3_aa: CSVEEASGGNEQFF
clone_size: .; d_call: TRBD1; j_call: TRBJ1-2; v_call: TRBV7-9; cdr3_nt: TGTGCCAGCAGCCCGCCCGGGACAGGGGCAAACTATGGCTACACCTTC; cdr3_aa: CASSPPGTGANYGYTF
clone_size: few; d_call: .; j_call: TRBJ2-4; v_call: TRBV7-2; cdr3_nt: TGTGCCAGCAGCTCAGGCAGCCAAAACATTCAGTACTTC; cdr3_aa: CASSSGSQNIQYF
clone_size: .; d_call: TRBD2; j_call: TRBJ2-3; v_call: TRBV7-9; cdr3_nt: TGTGCCAGCAGCTTAGTGGCGGGGGGGCTCACAGATACGCAGTATTTT; cdr3_aa: CASSLVAGGLTDTQYF
clone_size: once; d_call: .; j_call: TRBJ1-5; v_call: TRBV6-6; cdr3_nt: TGTGCCAGCAGTTACTCGAAGGTTCAGCCCCAGCATTTT; cdr3_aa: CASSYSKVQPQHF
clone_size: .; d_call: .; j_call: TRBJ1-2; v_call: TRBV30; cdr3_nt: TGTGCCTGGAGTGACCAGGGGTATGGCTACACCTTC; cdr3_aa: CAWSDQGYGYTF
clone_size: .; d_call: .; j_call: TRBJ1-1; v_call: TRBV5-1; cdr3_nt: TGCGCCAGCAGCTTGTTGTGGGGGTACACTGAAGCTTTCTTT; cdr3_aa: CASSLLWGYTEAFF
clone_size: .; d_call: TRBD2; j_call: TRBJ2-3; v_call: TRBV27; cdr3_nt: TGTGCCAGCAGTTCCGGGACTAGCTGGAGCACAGATACGCAGTATTTT; cdr3_aa: CASSSGTSWSTDTQYF
clone_size: .; d_call: TRBD1; j_call: TRBJ2-3; v_call: TRBV5-1; cdr3_nt: TGCGCCAGCAGCTCCCTCCGACAGGGGACCACAGATACGCAGTATTTT; cdr3_aa: CASSSLRQGTTDTQYF
clone_size: .; d_call: TRBD2; j_call: TRBJ2-1; v_call: TRBV15; cdr3_nt: TGTGCCACCAGCAGGTTAAACGGCGGGGGAGACAATGAGCAGTTCTTC; cdr3_aa: CATSRLNGGGDNEQFF
clone_size: .; d_call: TRBD1; j_call: TRBJ1-2; v_call: TRBV5-4; cdr3_nt: TGTGCCAGCAGCTTTAACAGGGGGTCAAACTATGGCTACACCTTC; cdr3_aa: CASSFNRGSNYGYTF
clone_size: .; d_call: TRBD1; j_call: TRBJ1-1; v_call: TRBV19; cdr3_nt: TGTGCCAGTAGTGAAAGACAGGGAATGAGGACTGAAGCTTTCTTT; cdr3_aa: CASSERQGMRTEAFF
clone_size: .; d_call: TRBD1; j_call: TRBJ2-1; v_call: TRBV4-2; cdr3_nt: TGTGCCAGCAGCCCTCGGGACAGGTACAATGAGCAGTTCTTC; cdr3_aa: CASSPRDRYNEQFF
clone_size: .; d_call: .; j_call: TRBJ1-2; v_call: TRBV3-1/TRBV3-2; cdr3_nt: TGTGCCAGCAGCCAAGCAGGGGCGGGTGGCTACACCTTC; cdr3_aa: CASSQAGAGGYTF
clone_size: .; d_call: TRBD2; j_call: TRBJ2-1; v_call: TRBV9; cdr3_nt: TGTGCCAGCAGCGTAGATGGTGGGAGGGTTGAGCAGTTCTTC; cdr3_aa: CASSVDGGRVEQFF
clone_size: .; d_call: .; j_call: TRBJ1-2; v_call: TRBV3-1/TRBV3-2; cdr3_nt: TGTGCCAGCAGCCAGGGAAAGACTGGTCGCTACACCTTC; cdr3_aa: CASSQGKTGRYTF
clone_size: .; d_call: .; j_call: TRBJ1-2; v_call: TRBV4-1; cdr3_nt: TGCGCCAGCAGCCAAGGCAGGGCGCTTGGCTACACCTTC; cdr3_aa: CASSQGRALGYTF
clone_size: .; d_call: .; j_call: TRBJ2-3; v_call: TRBV29-1; cdr3_nt: TGCAGCGTTGAAGACGGAACGAACAGGGTGGGGGCAGATACGCAGTATTTT; cdr3_aa: CSVEDGTNRVGADTQYF
clone_size: .; d_call: .; j_call: TRBJ1-1; v_call: TRBV10-3; cdr3_nt: TGTGCCATCAGTGTCTCGTCGGGAACTGAAGCTTTCTTT; cdr3_aa: CAISVSSGTEAFF
clone_size: .; d_call: .; j_call: TRBJ2-1; v_call: TRBV6-2/TRBV6-3; cdr3_nt: TGTGCCAGCAGTATCCCTTGGGGATGTAATGAGCAGTTCTTC; cdr3_aa: CASSIPWGCNEQFF
clone_size: .; d_call: .; j_call: TRBJ1-3; v_call: TRBV5-5; cdr3_nt: TGTGCCAGCAGCTTGGGGGTCAGCTCCTCCTCTGGAAACACCATATATTTT; cdr3_aa: CASSLGVSSSSGNTIYF
clone_size: .; d_call: .; j_call: TRBJ2-7; v_call: TRBV5-6; cdr3_nt: TGTGCCAGCAGCTTCCATGACGAGCAGTACTTC; cdr3_aa: CASSFHDEQYF
clone_size: .; d_call: .; j_call: TRBJ1-2; v_call: TRBV6-4; cdr3_nt: TGTGCCAGCCAGGAAGAAGCCGGCAGGCCTTATGGCTACACCTTC; cdr3_aa: CASQEEAGRPYGYTF
clone_size: .; d_call: .; j_call: TRBJ2-7; v_call: TRBV5-4; cdr3_nt: TGTGCCAGCAGCTTGGGACTTAAAGCTCACGAGCAGTACTTC; cdr3_aa: CASSLGLKAHEQYF
clone_size: .; d_call: .; j_call: TRBJ1-4; v_call: TRBV20-1; cdr3_nt: TGCAGTGCTAGCAGTGGAGAAAAACTGTTTTTT; cdr3_aa: CSASSGEKLFF
clone_size: .; d_call: TRBD1; j_call: TRBJ1-1; v_call: TRBV19; cdr3_nt: TGTGCCAGTAGTATTATAGTCCGGGACAGAGTTATGAACACTGAAGCTTTCTTT; cdr3_aa: CASSIIVRDRVMNTEAFF
clone_size: .; d_call: .; j_call: TRBJ2-3; v_call: TRBV4-1; cdr3_nt: TGCGCCAGCAGCCGCGGACTTTGGACAGATACGCAGTATTTT; cdr3_aa: CASSRGLWTDTQYF
clone_size: once; d_call: .; j_call: TRBJ1-1; v_call: TRBV5-1; cdr3_nt: TGCGCCAGCAGCTCAAACCCCCGGGGTTACACTGAAGCTTTCTTT; cdr3_aa: CASSSNPRGYTEAFF
clone_size: few; d_call: .; j_call: TRBJ2-1; v_call: TRBV5-4; cdr3_nt: TGTGCCAGCAGCCTTATTAACGGGGGGCCTGGCAATGAGCAGTTCTTC; cdr3_aa: CASSLINGGPGNEQFF
clone_size: .; d_call: .; j_call: TRBJ1-6; v_call: TRBV7-9; cdr3_nt: TGTGCCAGCAGCCGGGACATGGGCAGTAATTCACCCCTCCACTTT; cdr3_aa: CASSRDMGSNSPLHF
clone_size: once; d_call: .; j_call: TRBJ1-1; v_call: TRBV18; cdr3_nt: TGTGCCAGCTCACCACAGGGAGGCGGGAACACTGAAGCTTTCTTT; cdr3_aa: CASSPQGGGNTEAFF
clone_size: once; d_call: TRBD1; j_call: TRBJ2-2; v_call: TRBV6-6; cdr3_nt: TGTGCCAGCACCGTAAGAACAGGGGGATCCGGGGAGCTGTTTTTT; cdr3_aa: CASTVRTGGSGELFF
clone_size: .; d_call: .; j_call: TRBJ1-2; v_call: TRBV19; cdr3_nt: TGTGCCACAGGGTTACAGGGCTATGGCTACACCTTC; cdr3_aa: CATGLQGYGYTF
clone_size: .; d_call: TRBD2; j_call: TRBJ2-4; v_call: TRBV28; cdr3_nt: TGTGCCACCCTTGGGGGGGGGTTAGCCAAAAACATTCAGTACTTC; cdr3_aa: CATLGGGLAKNIQYF
clone_size: few; d_call: .; j_call: TRBJ2-3; v_call: TRBV24-1; cdr3_nt: TGTGCCACCAGTGAGGCTGGCACAGATACGCAGTATTTT; cdr3_aa: CATSEAGTDTQYF
clone_size: .; d_call: .; j_call: TRBJ2-7; v_call: TRBV18; cdr3_nt: TGTGCCAGCTCACCACTTTCCAGGGCCGTCTACGAGCAGTACTTC; cdr3_aa: CASSPLSRAVYEQYF
clone_size: .; d_call: .; j_call: TRBJ1-2; v_call: TRBV25-1; cdr3_nt: TGTGCCAGCAGGAATAACGTTAACTATGGCTACACCTTC; cdr3_aa: CASRNNVNYGYTF
clone_size: once; d_call: .; j_call: TRBJ2-5; v_call: TRBV9; cdr3_nt: TGTGCCAGCAGCGGTGACAGGTCCGTAGAGACCCAGTACTTC; cdr3_aa: CASSGDRSVETQYF
clone_size: .; d_call: TRBD1; j_call: TRBJ1-6; v_call: TRBV5-1; cdr3_nt: TGCGCCAGCAGCTTGAGCGGGACAGTAAGCTCCTATAATTCACCCCTCCACTTT; cdr3_aa: CASSLSGTVSSYNSPLHF
clone_size: .; d_call: .; j_call: TRBJ2-1; v_call: TRBV19; cdr3_nt: TGTGCCAGTAGTATAACCCACAGGGTATTAGGTGAGCAGTTCTTC; cdr3_aa: CASSITHRVLGEQFF
clone_size: .; d_call: .; j_call: TRBJ2-1; v_call: TRBV13; cdr3_nt: TGTGCCAGCACCCTTTTTTACTCCAATGAGCAGTTCTTC; cdr3_aa: CASTLFYSNEQFF
clone_size: .; d_call: .; j_call: TRBJ1-1; v_call: TRBV11-2; cdr3_nt: TGTGCCAGCAGCTCAAGACAGAAACTTGAAGCTTTCTTT; cdr3_aa: CASSSRQKLEAFF
clone_size: .; d_call: .; j_call: TRBJ1-5; v_call: TRBV5-8; cdr3_nt: TGTGCCAGCAGTTGGGACGGTCTCCAGCCCCAGCATTTT; cdr3_aa: CASSWDGLQPQHF
clone_size: .; d_call: TRBD1; j_call: TRBJ2-5; v_call: TRBV10-1; cdr3_nt: TGCGCCAGCAGTGATGAGACAGGGGGCGAAGAGACCCAGTACTTC; cdr3_aa: CASSDETGGEETQYF
clone_size: .; d_call: .; j_call: TRBJ2-3; v_call: TRBV6-6; cdr3_nt: TGTGCCAGCAGCAACCCTTCAGATACGCAGTATTTT; cdr3_aa: CASSNPSDTQYF
clone_size: .; d_call: TRBD2; j_call: TRBJ2-4; v_call: TRBV7-2; cdr3_nt: TGTGCCAGCAGCTCTCAGCGGGGGTTAGCCAAAAACATTCAGTACTTC; cdr3_aa: CASSSQRGLAKNIQYF
clone_size: .; d_call: .; j_call: TRBJ2-3; v_call: TRBV13; cdr3_nt: TGTGCCAGCAGCGTGACGACCACAGATACGCAGTATTTT; cdr3_aa: CASSVTTTDTQYF
clone_size: .; d_call: .; j_call: TRBJ2-1; v_call: TRBV5-4; cdr3_nt: TGTGCCAGCAGCTCAATGGCCTCTCTCAATGAGCAGTTCTTC; cdr3_aa: CASSSMASLNEQFF
clone_size: .; d_call: .; j_call: TRBJ1-1; v_call: TRBV5-1; cdr3_nt: TGCGCCAGCAGCCCGTATGAGGGGACGGACACTGAGGCTTTCTTT; cdr3_aa: CASSPYEGTDTEAFF
clone_size: few; d_call: TRBD2; j_call: TRBJ2-5; v_call: TRBV3-1/TRBV3-2; cdr3_nt: TGTGCCAGCAGCCAAGTCCGCAGTACAGCGGGGGTTCTGGAGACCCAGTACTTC; cdr3_aa: CASSQVRSTAGVLETQYF